This T cell receptor beta chain was recorded in a study of PD-L1 blockade in urothelial cancer. Study-level information: Median T cell yield per blood sample was 120,000 to 150,000 cells.

Findings and caveats of the study: Tumor-associated TCR clones expanded more in blood at 3 weeks in patients with durable benefit.

In the case of this clone: Antigen specificity is unknown.

Synthetic TCR analog templates were spiked into all PCRs individually. The method was immunoSEQ multiplex PCR; TCRdb's version includes in-frame clones alone and lacks a portion of them. The table records about 45,000 clones, 88% of them present only once. Germline values: CDR1 WSHSY, CDR2 SAAADI. This CDR3 region has 14 residues. Trimming took 0 bases from V and 5 from J, leaving 10 bases between them. This chain links TRBV10-2 with TRBJ2-5; D uncertain. Sequenced here: PBMCs, sampled around atezolizumab (anti-PD-L1) treatment. The receptor was derived from a man aged 80 or over with urothelial cancer. The CDR3 DNA reads as TGCGCCAGCAGTGAGTCGTGGCAAATTGAGACCCAGTACTTC. Amino acids: CASSESWQIETQYF.